This entry lists 14 T cell receptor beta chains sequenced from one sample in a study of blood T cells in healthy people across ages. Through a sample-barcoded 5' primer and a J-beta primer mix, a second PCR was run for about 6 to 11 cycles. In TCRdb, the 5' RACE reads were re-called with MiXCR into one record per CDR3 protein. The sample carries more than 500,000 distinct CDR3 sequences, about 25% recorded once. This sample was also put to use in a study of T cells of mothers and their children.

The sequenced material came from blood. The receptors were sampled from a boy aged 2 to 10 in good health.

This chain joins TRBV12-5 and TRBJ2-5, with TRBD2 matching over 11 bases. In germline, CDR1 is LGHNT, CDR2 FRNRAP. The trim removed 3 bases at V and 2 bases at J, leaving 5 bases unmatched. The CDR3 runs 16 residues. The CDR3 nucleotides read TGTGCTAGTGGTTTAGGACTAGCGGGTACACAAGAGACCCAGTACTTC. It encodes CASGLGLAGTQETQYF.

The rearrangement links TRBV2 to TRBJ2-7, with D perhaps TRBD1 (6 bases). Germline loops: CDR1 SNHLY, CDR2 FYNNEI. CDR3 length: 14 residues. Deletions cut 1 base from V and 2 bases from J, with 9 bases between. CDR3 residues: CASSEEAGAYEQYF. The CDR3 bases are TGTGCCAGCAGTGAAGAGGCAGGGGCCTACGAGCAGTACTTC.

This clonotype was seen a handful of times. The gene calls are TRBV2 and TRBJ1-1; D gene unclear. The ends were cut back, 7 bases at V and 4 bases at J, with 16 bases in the middle. The CDR3 contains 14 residues. Germline V gene data show CDR1 as SNHLY and CDR2 as FYNNEI. CDR3: CASMVEGSATEAFF. The CDR3 coding sequence is TGTGCCAGCATGGTGGAAGGGTCAGCCACTGAAGCTTTCTTT.

The chain links TRBV5-1 to TRBJ2-5; 8 nucleotides line up with TRBD2. TRBJ2-1 matches the DNA end more closely, so the J call is doubtful. Germline V lookup: CDR1 SGHRS, CDR2 YFSETQ. CDR3 length equals 15 residues. As DNA, the CDR3 is TGCGCCAGCAGCCCGGTAGCGGGAAGGGCGAATGAGCAGTTCTTC. Its protein product is CASSPVAGRANEQFF.

The chain uses TRBV7-9 and TRBJ2-5; no clear D. V was pared by 5 bases and J by 3 bases, with 10 bases between. CDR1 is SEHNR, CDR2 FQNEAQ, per germline (reference sequence). CDR3 length equals 13 residues. CDR3 coding DNA: TGTGCCAGCAGCCACTCGTATGAAGAGACCCAGTACTTC. This gives the protein CASSHSYEETQYF.

This clonotype was seen more than once but under ten times. The chain is built from TRBV20-1 and TRBJ2-4; D uncertain. Germline CDR1 DFQATT, CDR2 SNEGSKA (reference sequence). The CDR3 is made up of 13 amino acids. With 6 bases removed from V and 3 bases from J, the gap between germline ends came to 12 bases. CDR3 sequence: CSARDFGKNIQYF. CDR3 nucleotide sequence: TGCAGTGCAAGGGATTTCGGCAAAAACATTCAGTACTTC.

The rearrangement links TRBV5-1 to TRBJ2-7; 7 nucleotides align to TRBD1. Germline loops: CDR1 SGHRS, CDR2 YFSETQ. The CDR3 has 13 amino acids. Trimming cost V 2 bases and J 3 bases; bases outside gene matches: 2. CDR3 nucleotides: TGCGCCAGCAGCTTCGACAGGGACTACGAGCAGTACTTC. It specifies CASSFDRDYEQYF.

This chain uses TRBV6-2 or TRBV6-3 with TRBJ2-1, with 9 bases identical to TRBD2. This CDR3 contains 17 residues. V lost 5 bases, J lost 0 bases, and 8 bases stayed unmatched. Germline-derived CDR1 and CDR2 are MNHEY and SVGEGT. The chain's CDR3 is CASSHVFSGGSYNEQFF. CDR3 nucleotide sequence: TGTGCCAGCAGTCATGTATTTAGCGGGGGCTCCTACAATGAGCAGTTCTTC.

The chain uses TRBV6-5 and TRBJ2-7; 8 positions match TRBD2. The CDR3 loop spans 15 amino acids. Germline CDR1 reads MNHEY; CDR2 reads SVGAGI. V lost 5 bases and J lost 3; bases outside the gene matches: 9. The CDR3 DNA reads TGTGCCAGCAGTACCGCGGCGGGGGGCCTCTACGAGCAGTACTTC. Protein: CASSTAAGGLYEQYF.

This clonotype was seen only a few times. The CDR3 reads CASSSDMSSYNEQFF. The CDR3 region has the DNA TGTGCCAGCAGCTCCGACATGAGCTCCTACAATGAGCAGTTCTTC. V is TRBV7-2 and J is TRBJ2-1; D is ambiguous. CDR1 and CDR2 from the germline V gene are SGHTA and FQGNSA. V was pared by 4 bases and J by 0 bases, with 10 bases between. This CDR3 contains 15 residues. The whole variable domain, filled in from reference TRBV7-2 and TRBJ2-1, reads GAGVSQSPSNKVTEKGKDVELRCDPISGHTALYWYRQSLGQGLEFLIYFQGNSAPDKSGLPSDRFSAERTGGSVSTLTIQRTQQEDSAVYLCASSSDMSSYNEQFFGPGTRLTVL.

This clonotype was detected only a few times. This chain links TRBV30 with TRBJ1-1; 7 bases fit TRBD1. The CDR3 length is 16 residues. The V and J ends lost 8 bases and 0 bases, in that order; junction bases with no gene match: 15. Germline V CDR1 and CDR2: GTSNPN, SVGIG (reference sequence). The CDR3 spells CAGHPDRFGMNTEAFF. DNA of the CDR3: TGTGCCGGGCATCCGGACAGGTTCGGGATGAACACTGAAGCTTTCTTT.

This clonotype was found once. The V and J genes are TRBV30 and TRBJ2-1, with 7 bases lining up with TRBD2. Germline V gene lookup returns CDR1 GTSNPN and CDR2 SVGIG (reference sequence). This CDR3 contains 14 residues. V shed 4 bases and J 6 bases; nucleotides not matched to a gene: 9. The CDR3 region is CAWTLPGGLNEQFF. The DNA for the CDR3 is TGTGCCTGGACGCTACCGGGAGGCCTCAATGAGCAGTTCTTC.

Only one count was recorded for this clonotype. This sequence may be a read error, since a much larger clone differs from it by one base. DNA for the CDR3: TGTGCCAGCAGCTTAAGCGGGGGGACCTCCTACAATGAGCAGTTCTTC. This encodes CASSLSGGTSYNEQFF. V usage is TRBV7-9 and J usage is TRBJ2-1; 9 bases are shared with TRBD2. Per germline, CDR1 SEHNR and CDR2 FQNEAQ (reference sequence). The CDR3 contains 16 residues. Trimming took 2 bases from V and 0 from J; bases not matched to a gene: 2.

The V and J genes are TRBV20-1 and TRBJ1-1; D gene ambiguous. The CDR3 spans 16 residues. V lost 0 bases to trimming and J lost 0 bases, with 14 bases between them. Looked up from germline, CDR1 is DFQATT and CDR2 is SNEGSKA (reference sequence). CDR3 region: CSARDFRGSMNTEAFF. In DNA form, the CDR3 reads TGCAGTGCTAGAGATTTTAGAGGTAGCATGAACACTGAAGCTTTCTTT.